The 15 T cell receptor beta chains below all came from one sample that was sequenced in a study of blood T cells in healthy people across ages. Through a sample-barcoded 5' primer and a J-beta primer mix, a second PCR was run for about 6 to 11 cycles. A single record per CDR3 protein comes from TCRdb applying MiXCR to the 5' RACE reads. Among around 1,000,000 distinct CDR3 sequences listed, almost 25% were seen once. These data also featured in a second study, about T cells of mothers and their children.

Specimen: blood. These receptors were taken from a girl between 2 and 10 years old in good health.

The DNA for the CDR3 is TGTGCCAGCAGCTCTACTAGCGGGTCGAACCAAGAGACCCAGTACTTC. It translates to CASSSTSGSNQETQYF. This chain connects TRBV7-6 to TRBJ2-5; 9 bases align to TRBD2. In germline, CDR1 is SGHVS, CDR2 FNYEAQ. CDR3 length: 16 amino acids. Trimming took 4 bases from V and 0 from J; bases not matched to a gene: 6.

The chain recombines TRBV20-1 with TRBJ2-1, with D unresolved. Germline values: CDR1 DFQATT, CDR2 SNEGSKA (reference sequence). V was cut by 1 base and J by 6 bases, with 13 bases left in between. This CDR3 spans 14 amino acids. CDR3 nucleotide sequence: TGCAGTGCTAGAGGCCACCTTTCGGTCAATGAGCAGTTCTTC. Encoded protein: CSARGHLSVNEQFF.

This clonotype showed up just a few times. CDR3 region: CSGVVSEAFF. The CDR3 DNA reads TGCAGCGGGGTGGTTTCGGAAGCTTTCTTT. V gene TRBV29-1 combines with J gene TRBJ1-1, with no clear D. Germline CDR1 SQVTM, CDR2 ANQGSEA. V was cut by 7 bases and J by 8 bases, with 11 bases left in between. The CDR3 runs 10 residues.

The chain is built from TRBV7-9 and TRBJ1-6, with 8 bases lining up with TRBD1. The CDR3 is made up of 15 amino acids. Trimming at V came to 6 bases and at J to 10 bases, leaving 11 bases not matched to a gene. In germline, CDR1 is SEHNR, CDR2 FQNEAQ (reference sequence). CDR3 sequence reads: CASSLWTGWDSPLHF. The CDR3 DNA sequence: TGTGCCAGCAGTCTTTGGACAGGGTGGGACTCACCCCTCCACTTT.

This clonotype was seen a handful of times. This chain links TRBV10-3 with TRBJ2-5, with D perhaps matching TRBD2 (6 bases). The germline V and J ends were trimmed by 4 bases and 4 bases, with 25 bases remaining between them. This CDR3 contains 18 residues. Germline-derived CDR1 and CDR2 are ENHRY and SYGVKD. Here the CDR3 DNA reads TGTGCCATCAGTGCAACCCCCGGAGGGCCCCGGGAAGTAGAGACCCAGTACTTC. As protein: CAISATPGGPREVETQYF.

This sequence joins TRBV12-3 or TRBV12-4 and TRBJ1-2; possibly TRBD1 for D (5 bases). The CDR3 totals 16 residues. V was shortened by 5 bases and J by 3 bases, with 19 bases between the two germline ends. In DNA, the CDR3 is TGTGCCAGCAGTCCCGGGGCCCGCAACCCACACTATGGCTACACCTTC. This gives the protein CASSPGARNPHYGYTF.

V usage is TRBV9 and J usage is TRBJ1-2, with D possibly being TRBD1 (5 bases). The CDR3 length is 15 residues. CDR1 and CDR2 (germline): SGDLS, YYNGEE. V lost 3 bases, J lost 0 bases, and 12 bases lay in between. The chain's CDR3 is CASSEVVGANYGYTF. The DNA for the CDR3 is TGTGCCAGCAGCGAGGTCGTAGGGGCTAACTATGGCTACACCTTC.

As regards this clonotype: At one of its ends the junction is not consistent with the germline gene, which may arise from a read error. The genes are TRBV7-6 and TRBJ2-3; D call uncertain. Germline CDR1 reads SGHVS; CDR2 reads FNYEAQ. The CDR3 totals 11 residues. The CDR3 nucleotides are TGTGCCAACAGCCCTGGGGATACGCAGTATTTT. Its translation is CANSPGDTQYF.

The V and J genes are TRBV27 and TRBJ1-1; the D gene is possibly TRBD1 (5 bases). The CDR3 extends over 14 amino acids. Germline CDR1 MNHEY, CDR2 SMNVEV (reference sequence). With 6 bases removed from V and 5 bases from J, the gap between germline ends came to 16 bases. CDR3 DNA: TGTGCCAGCAGCCAACTCGAGGGGAGAACTGAAGCTTTCTTT. This gives the protein CASSQLEGRTEAFF.

The rearrangement links TRBV29-1 to TRBJ1-1; D gene ambiguous. CDR3 length equals 11 residues. CDR1 SQVTM and CDR2 ANQGSEA come from the germline V gene. V gave up 1 base and J gave up 8 bases, with 8 bases separating them. CDR3 protein: CSVEGGAEAFF. The CDR3 DNA follows: TGCAGCGTTGAAGGAGGAGCCGAAGCTTTCTTT.

To note about this clonotype: The junction shows a germline mismatch at one end, possibly a read error. This chain connects TRBV12-3 or TRBV12-4 to TRBJ2-4, with D perhaps matching TRBD1 or TRBD2 (5 bases each). The CDR3 consists of 13 residues. The CDR3 DNA reads TGTGCCAGCGGTTTGGGGCTGGGGGACATTCAGTACTTC. This encodes CASGLGLGDIQYF.

This chain links TRBV5-1 with TRBJ2-7; the D is unclear. The CDR3 contains 11 residues. Trimming took 3 bases from V and 9 from J, leaving 10 bases between them. CDR1 is SGHRS, CDR2 YFSETQ, per germline. The CDR3 nucleotides read TGCGCCAGCAGCTCCGCTGGGTTGCAGTACTTC. Residues: CASSSAGLQYF.

The genes are TRBV27 and TRBJ1-6; D ambiguous. Per the germline V gene, CDR1 is MNHEY and CDR2 is SMNVEV (reference sequence). The V gene lost 6 bases and the J gene lost 5 bases, with 14 bases spanning the gap. The CDR3 is 15 residues long. CDR3 protein: CASRESGGDNSPLHF. For the CDR3, the DNA is TGTGCCAGCAGGGAGTCGGGCGGGGATAATTCACCCCTCCACTTT.

This chain links TRBV13 with TRBJ2-1; TRBD2 is a possible D gene (6 bases). The CDR3 runs 13 residues. Germline CDR1 PRHDT, CDR2 FYEKMQ (reference sequence). Trimming removed 5 bases from V and 3 bases from J, with 8 bases in between. The CDR3 coding sequence is TGTGCCAGCAGCCCGCGGGGCTACAATGAGCAGTTCTTC. Amino acids: CASSPRGYNEQFF.

The DNA of the CDR3 is TGCAGCGTATTATGGGGAGAGGATGGAAACACCATATATTTT. Protein sequence: CSVLWGEDGNTIYF. The J gene is TRBJ1-3, the V gene TRBV29-1, with D unclear. Trimming cost V 6 bases and J 3 bases, with 15 bases left between them. The CDR3 runs 14 residues. The germline V gene encodes CDR1 SQVTM and CDR2 ANQGSEA.